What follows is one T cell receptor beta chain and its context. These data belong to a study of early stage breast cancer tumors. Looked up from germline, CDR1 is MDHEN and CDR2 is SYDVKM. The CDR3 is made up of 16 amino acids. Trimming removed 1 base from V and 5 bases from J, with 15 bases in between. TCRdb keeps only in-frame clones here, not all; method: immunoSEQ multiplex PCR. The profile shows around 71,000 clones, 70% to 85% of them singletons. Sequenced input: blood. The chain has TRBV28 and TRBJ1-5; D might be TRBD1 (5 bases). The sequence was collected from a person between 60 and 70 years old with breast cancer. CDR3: CASSLYEGSEDQPQHF. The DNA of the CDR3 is TGTGCCAGCAGTTTATATGAGGGGTCGGAAGATCAGCCCCAGCATTTT.